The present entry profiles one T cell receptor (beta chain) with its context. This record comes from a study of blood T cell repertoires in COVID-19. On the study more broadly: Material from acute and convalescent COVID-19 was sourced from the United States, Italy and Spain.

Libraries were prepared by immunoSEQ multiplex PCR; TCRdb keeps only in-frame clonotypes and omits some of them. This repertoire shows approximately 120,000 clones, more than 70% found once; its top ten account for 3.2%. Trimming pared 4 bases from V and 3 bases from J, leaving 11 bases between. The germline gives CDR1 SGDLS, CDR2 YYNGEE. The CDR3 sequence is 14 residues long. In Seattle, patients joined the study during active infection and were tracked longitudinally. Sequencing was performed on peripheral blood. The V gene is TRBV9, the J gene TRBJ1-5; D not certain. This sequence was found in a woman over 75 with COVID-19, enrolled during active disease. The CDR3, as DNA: TGTGCCAGCAGCAGCGACGGCTACAATCAGCCCCAGCATTTT. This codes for CASSSDGYNQPQHF.